Below, 15 T cell receptor beta chains from the same sample are listed, as sequenced in a study of shared clonotypes between healthy human individuals. Clones were read by immunoSEQ multiplex PCR, and TCRdb kept only the in-frame ones, dropping some. The top ten hold 1.5% to 2% of the sample, which has about 700,000 clones, around two thirds seen once. Sequencing was carried out using memory CD4+ T cells sorted from blood. Subset here: CD45RA-negative fraction. All receptors come from a woman in her twenties or thirties in good health.

The chain's CDR3 is CSASFKETQYF. In DNA, the CDR3 is TGCAGTGCTAGCTTCAAAGAGACCCAGTACTTC. The chain recombines TRBV20-1 with TRBJ2-5, with D unresolved. The CDR3 runs 11 residues. The germline V gene encodes CDR1 DFQATT and CDR2 SNEGSKA (reference sequence). Trimming removed 3 bases from V and 3 bases from J, with 5 bases in between.

The chain links TRBV6-6 to TRBJ2-7, with D uncertain. The germline gives CDR1 MNHNY, CDR2 SVGAGI (reference sequence). This CDR3 is 15 amino acids long. V was trimmed by 2 bases and J by 6 bases, leaving 17 bases between them. In DNA, the CDR3 is TGTGCCAGCAGTTACCCCCAGTTTGGGCTCGGCGAGCAGTACTTC. It specifies CASSYPQFGLGEQYF.

The chain couples TRBV11-2 to TRBJ1-1; 7 bases agree with TRBD1. V lost 6 bases to trimming and J lost 0 bases; unmatched junction nucleotides: 10. The CDR3 runs to 16 residues. Germline values: CDR1 SGHAT, CDR2 FQNNGV. Here the CDR3 reads CASRGAGQRMNTEAFF. CDR3 nucleotide sequence: TGTGCCAGCAGGGGAGCGGGACAGCGCATGAACACTGAAGCTTTCTTT. Drawing the rest from reference TRBV11-2 and TRBJ1-1, the complete variable domain is EAGVAQSPRYKIIEKRQSVAFWCNPISGHATLYWYQQILGQGPKLLIQFQNNGVVDDSQLPKDRFSAERLKGVDSTLKIQPAKLEDSAVYLCASRGAGQRMNTEAFFGQGTRLTVV.

The chain combines TRBV11-2 with TRBJ1-5; unclear D gene. Trimming pared 3 bases from V and 3 bases from J, leaving 9 bases between. The CDR3 is made up of 14 amino acids. Germline values: CDR1 SGHAT, CDR2 FQNNGV. The CDR3 region is CASSLDRNNQPQHF. The CDR3 DNA reads as TGTGCCAGCAGCTTGGACCGTAACAATCAGCCCCAGCATTTT.

The chain combines TRBV5-1 with TRBJ2-1; D ambiguous. V was pared by 0 bases and J by 2 bases, with 9 bases between. The V gene's germline CDR1 is SGHRS and CDR2 YFSETQ. The CDR3 is made up of 15 amino acids. As DNA, the CDR3 is TGCGCCAGCAGCTTGGCGGCCCCTACCTACAATGAGCAGTTCTTC. It codes for CASSLAAPTYNEQFF. Variable domain in full (rest from reference TRBV5-1 and TRBJ2-1): KAGVTQTPRYLIKTRGQQVTLSCSPISGHRSVSWYQQTPGQGLQFLFEYFSETQRNKGNFPGRFSGRQFSNSRSEMNVSTLELGDSALYLCASSLAAPTYNEQFFGPGTRLTVL.

J is TRBJ2-3 and V is TRBV5-1; the D call may be TRBD1 or TRBD2 (5 bases each). From germline, CDR1 is SGHRS and CDR2 YFSETQ. The CDR3 sequence is 15 residues long. Trimming took 0 bases from V and 2 from J, leaving 10 bases between them. CDR3 coding DNA: TGCGCCAGCAGCTTGGCTGGGGGTGCCACAGATACGCAGTATTTT. Residues: CASSLAGGATDTQYF. Full variable domain (rest looked up from reference TRBV5-1 and TRBJ2-3): KAGVTQTPRYLIKTRGQQVTLSCSPISGHRSVSWYQQTPGQGLQFLFEYFSETQRNKGNFPGRFSGRQFSNSRSEMNVSTLELGDSALYLCASSLAGGATDTQYFGPGTRLTVL.

V is TRBV2 and J is TRBJ1-4; D not certain. This CDR3 has 15 residues. The V gene lost 1 base and the J gene lost 7 bases, with 13 bases spanning the gap. Germline values: CDR1 SNHLY, CDR2 FYNNEI. CDR3 nucleotides: TGTGCCAGCAGTGAAGGAGGAGGACCGGGTGAAAAACTGTTTTTT. Translating gives CASSEGGGPGEKLFF.

The chain couples TRBV29-1 to TRBJ1-1, with 10 bases aligning to TRBD1. CDR1 SQVTM and CDR2 ANQGSEA come from the germline V gene. The CDR3 is 14 residues long. The trim removed 4 bases at V and 6 bases at J, leaving 8 bases unmatched. The CDR3 reads CSVARQGAGSEAFF. DNA for the CDR3: TGCAGCGTTGCAAGACAGGGGGCTGGGTCTGAAGCTTTCTTT.

The chain recombines TRBV6-1 with TRBJ1-2; the D is unclear. Per the germline V gene, CDR1 is MNHNS and CDR2 is SASEGT. V was clipped by 4 bases and J by 0 bases, with 9 bases between them. The CDR3 loop spans 14 amino acids. The CDR3 spells CASSAQDANYGYTF. CDR3 nucleotides: TGTGCCAGCAGTGCCCAGGACGCTAACTATGGCTACACCTTC.

The V gene is TRBV30, the J gene TRBJ2-5; 7 nucleotides align to TRBD1. Germline CDR1 reads GTSNPN; CDR2 reads SVGIG (reference sequence). The CDR3 length is 16 residues. The ends lost 2 bases at V and 2 bases at J; junction bases unmatched: 11. Here the CDR3 reads CAWSFPPSTGQETQYF. CDR3 DNA sequence: TGTGCCTGGAGTTTCCCACCTTCGACAGGGCAAGAGACCCAGTACTTC. Drawing the rest from reference TRBV30 and TRBJ2-5, the complete variable domain is SQTIHQWPATLVQPVGSPLSLECTVEGTSNPNLYWYRQAAGRGLQLLFYSVGIGQISSEVPQNLSASRPQDRQFILSSKKLLLSDSGFYLCAWSFPPSTGQETQYFGPGTRLLVL.

V and J are TRBV6-5 and TRBJ1-1, with 7 bases matching TRBD1. The CDR3 runs 15 residues. From germline, CDR1 is MNHEY and CDR2 SVGAGI. The trim removed 5 bases at V and 0 bases at J, leaving 6 bases unmatched. The DNA of the CDR3 is TGTGCCAGCAGTAAGTGGGGACAGATGAACACTGAAGCTTTCTTT. This translates into CASSKWGQMNTEAFF.

The chain links TRBV5-4 to TRBJ2-1; D perhaps matches TRBD1 (6 bases). The germline CDR1 and CDR2 sequences are SGHNT and YYREEE (reference sequence). Deletions cut 5 bases from V and 10 bases from J, with 25 bases between. The CDR3 extends over 16 amino acids. The CDR3 DNA is TGTGCCAGCAGTATATTCCCAGGGGACCGACGGGGAGAGCAGTTCTTC. Translation gives CASSIFPGDRRGEQFF.

The chain employs TRBV4-1 and TRBJ2-5, with D possibly matching TRBD1 (6 bases). The CDR3 is made up of 16 amino acids. Germline-derived CDR1 and CDR2 are MGHRA and YSYEKL. Trimming shortened V by 2 bases and J by 3 bases, and 16 bases separated the two germline ends. CDR3 amino acids: CASSQPAGQRKETQYF. In nucleotides, the CDR3 is TGCGCCAGCAGCCAACCGGCAGGACAGCGTAAAGAGACCCAGTACTTC.

This chain uses TRBV7-2 with TRBJ2-7; 7 nucleotides match TRBD2. CDR3 length: 15 amino acids. The V and J ends lost 5 bases and 4 bases, in that order; junction bases with no gene match: 11. From germline, CDR1 is SGHTA and CDR2 FQGNSA. CDR3 amino acids: CASSPWEGWGYEQYF. DNA of the CDR3: TGTGCCAGCAGCCCCTGGGAGGGCTGGGGTTACGAGCAGTACTTC.

The V gene is TRBV29-1, the J gene TRBJ1-4; D is unresolved. This CDR3 comprises 15 residues. Between the trimmed V and J ends, which lost 6 bases and 7 bases, there was a span of 21 bases. Germline V CDR1 and CDR2: SQVTM, ANQGSEA. In DNA form, the CDR3 reads TGCAGCGTCTTACTCGACGGGGTAAGCGCTGAAAAACTGTTTTTT. Translated, it gives CSVLLDGVSAEKLFF.